One TCR beta chain is described in this entry. Amplification used 60 Vbeta primers and 13 Jbeta primers. As originally analysed: Unique TCR beta chains totaled roughly 80 million in a later count, with roughly 10 million of them shared. Generated by immunoSEQ multiplex PCR, the TCRdb table keeps only in-frame clones and is missing some. V and J calls and clone size are copied from that table; D and trimming were computed from the DNA. In the table there are around 140,000 clones, 75% to 85% of which are singletons. The CDR3 has 13 amino acids. Germline lookup yields CDR1 KGHSH and CDR2 LQKENI. V shed 6 bases and J shed 5 bases, with 13 bases lying between them. These data are taken from a study of cytomegalovirus exposure and HLA in healthy donors.

The receptor's source is a male donor in good health and CMV-seronegative. The chain has TRBV18 and TRBJ2-5; perhaps TRBD2 as D (6 bases). Sequencing was carried out using PBMCs. Here the CDR3 DNA reads TGTGCCAGCTCGCTCGGCCGGGGGGAGACCCAGTACTTC. Amino acids: CASSLGRGETQYF.